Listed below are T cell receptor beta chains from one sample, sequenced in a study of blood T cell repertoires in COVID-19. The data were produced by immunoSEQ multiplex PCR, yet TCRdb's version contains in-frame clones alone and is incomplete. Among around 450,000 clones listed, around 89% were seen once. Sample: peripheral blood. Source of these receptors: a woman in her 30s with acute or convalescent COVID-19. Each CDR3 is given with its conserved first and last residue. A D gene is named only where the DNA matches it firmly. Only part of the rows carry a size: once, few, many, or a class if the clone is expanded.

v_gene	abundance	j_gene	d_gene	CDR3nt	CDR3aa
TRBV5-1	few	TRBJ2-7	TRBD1	TGCGCCAGCAGCTTGAGACAGGGGGCAGTCTACGAGCAGTACTTC	CASSLRQGAVYEQYF
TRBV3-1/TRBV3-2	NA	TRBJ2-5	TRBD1	TGTGCCAGCAGCCGGGACCTACAGGGGAGAGAGACCCAGTACTTC	CASSRDLQGRETQYF
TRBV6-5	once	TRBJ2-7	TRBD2	TGTGCCAGCAGGGGGCCTAGCGGGGGCTACGAGCAGTACTTC	CASRGPSGGYEQYF
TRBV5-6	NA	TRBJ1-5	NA	TGTGCCAGCAGCTTGGGTCAGGTCAATCAGCCCCAGCATTTT	CASSLGQVNQPQHF
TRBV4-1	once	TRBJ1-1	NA	TGCGCCAGCAGCCAAGAGAGGTACACTGAAGCTTTCTTT	CASSQERYTEAFF
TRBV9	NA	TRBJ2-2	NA	TGTGCCAGCAGCTCCTGGGAGGGGGCGAACACCGGGGAGCTGTTTTTT	CASSSWEGANTGELFF
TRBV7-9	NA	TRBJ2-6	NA	TGTGCCAGCAAGCGGGCAGGGAACGTCGGACTGACTGGGGCCAACGTCCTGACTTTC	CASKRAGNVGLTGANVLTF
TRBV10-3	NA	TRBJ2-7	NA	TGTGCCATCAGTGAGTCCGCAGGAAAAACCTACGAGCAGTACTTC	CAISESAGKTYEQYF
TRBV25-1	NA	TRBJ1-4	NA	TGTGCCAGCAGTGAATATAATGCGGGGTCTAAGGAAAAACTGTTTTTT	CASSEYNAGSKEKLFF
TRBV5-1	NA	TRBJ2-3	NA	TGCGCCAGCCGGTCGACAGACACAGATACGCAGTATTTT	CASRSTDTDTQYF
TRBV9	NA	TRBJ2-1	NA	TGTGCCAGCAGCCACGGACAGGAGGGATACAATGAGCAGTTCTTC	CASSHGQEGYNEQFF
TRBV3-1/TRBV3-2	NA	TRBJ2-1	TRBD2	TGTGCCAGCAGCCAAGAGGCTAGCGGCTCCTACAATGAGCAGTTCTTC	CASSQEASGSYNEQFF
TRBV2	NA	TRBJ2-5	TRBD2	TGTGCCAGCAGTGAGCTCCTAGCGGGGGGGCTGGGAGAGACCCAGTACTTC	CASSELLAGGLGETQYF
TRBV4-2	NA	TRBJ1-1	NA	TGTGCCAGCAGCCAAGAACCCAGACAGAACACTGAAGCTTTCTTT	CASSQEPRQNTEAFF
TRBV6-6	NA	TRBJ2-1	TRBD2	TGTGCCAGCAGAACTAGCGCGGGGGGCTCCTACAATGAGCAGTTCTTC	CASRTSAGGSYNEQFF
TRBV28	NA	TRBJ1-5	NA	TGTGCCAGCAGTAAGGCAACAGGGTTCCCCAATCAGCCCCAGCATTTT	CASSKATGFPNQPQHF
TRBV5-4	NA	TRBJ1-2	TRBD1	TGTGCCAGCAGCTTCTCCCACAGGGGCCCTAGCTACTATGGCTACACCTTC	CASSFSHRGPSYYGYTF
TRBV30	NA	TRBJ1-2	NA	TGTGCCTGGAGTTACTCCCCCACAGACAGGAGTCCTAACTATGGCTACACCTTC	CAWSYSPTDRSPNYGYTF
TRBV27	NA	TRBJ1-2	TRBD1	TGTGCCAGCAGTTCATCACCCGGGACAGGAGATGGCTATGGCTACACCTTC	CASSSSPGTGDGYGYTF
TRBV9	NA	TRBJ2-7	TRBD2	TGTGCCAGCAGCCTAGCGGGAGATACCTACGAGCAGTACTTC	CASSLAGDTYEQYF